This T cell receptor (beta chain) was recorded in a study of beta chain features in type 1 diabetes. The CDR3 sequence is 14 residues long. V shed 9 bases and J shed 2 bases, with 15 bases lying between them. Germline CDR1 LNHNV, CDR2 YYDKDF (reference sequence). This clone has a handful of counts. The sequenced template was cDNA made from the entire isolated RNA. The data were produced by immunoSEQ multiplex PCR, yet TCRdb's version contains in-frame clones alone and is incomplete. The sample comprises 850,000 to 900,000 clones, 17% of which are singletons, and about 0.02% rests with the top ten. Sequenced material: naive CD4+ T cells from blood. The clonotype originates from a woman between 18 and 29 years old in good health. The rearrangement joins TRBV15 to TRBJ2-3; D may be TRBD2 (5 bases). CDR3 coding DNA: TGTGCCACGGGGAGAACAGATATCACAGATACGCAGTATTTT. It codes for CATGRTDITDTQYF. Full variable domain (missing parts from reference TRBV15 and TRBJ2-3): DAMVIQNPRYQVTQFGKPVTLSCSQTLNHNVMYWYQQKSSQAPKLLFHYYDKDFNNEADTPDNFQSRRPNTSFCFLDIRSPGLGDTAMYLCATGRTDITDTQYFGPGTRLTVL.